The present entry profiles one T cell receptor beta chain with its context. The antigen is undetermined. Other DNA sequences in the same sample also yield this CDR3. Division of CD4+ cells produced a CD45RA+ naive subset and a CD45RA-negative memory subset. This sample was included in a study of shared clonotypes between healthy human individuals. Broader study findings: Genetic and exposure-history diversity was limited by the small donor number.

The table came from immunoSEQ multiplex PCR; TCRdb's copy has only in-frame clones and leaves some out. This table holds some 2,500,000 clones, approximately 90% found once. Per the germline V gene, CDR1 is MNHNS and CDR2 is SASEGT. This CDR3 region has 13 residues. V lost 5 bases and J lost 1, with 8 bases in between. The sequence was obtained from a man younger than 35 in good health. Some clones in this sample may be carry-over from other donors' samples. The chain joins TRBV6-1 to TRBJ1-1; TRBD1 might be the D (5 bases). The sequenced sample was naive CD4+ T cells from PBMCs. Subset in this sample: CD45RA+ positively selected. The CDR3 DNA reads TGTGCCAGCAGTCGAGGGGCGAACACTGAAGCTTTCTTT. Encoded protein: CASSRGANTEAFF.